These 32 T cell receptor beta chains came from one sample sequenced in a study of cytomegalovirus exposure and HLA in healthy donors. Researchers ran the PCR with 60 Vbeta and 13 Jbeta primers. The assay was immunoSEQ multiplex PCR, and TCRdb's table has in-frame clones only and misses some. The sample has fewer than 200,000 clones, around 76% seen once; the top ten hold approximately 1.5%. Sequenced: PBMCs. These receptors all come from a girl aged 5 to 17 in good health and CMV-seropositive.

For the CDR3, the DNA is TGTGCCAGCAGCTTATTGGGCTCAGATACGCAGTATTTT. This translates into CASSLLGSDTQYF. V usage is TRBV7-3 and J usage is TRBJ2-3, with unresolved D. CDR3 length: 13 amino acids. Trimming pared 2 bases from V and 4 bases from J, leaving 7 bases between. Per germline, CDR1 SGHTA and CDR2 FQGTGA.

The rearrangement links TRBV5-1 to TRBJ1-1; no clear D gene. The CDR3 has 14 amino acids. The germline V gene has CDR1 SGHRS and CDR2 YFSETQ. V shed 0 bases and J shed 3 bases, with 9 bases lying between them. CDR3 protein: CASSLEGVDTEAFF. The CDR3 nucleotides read TGCGCCAGCAGCTTGGAGGGAGTGGACACTGAAGCTTTCTTT.

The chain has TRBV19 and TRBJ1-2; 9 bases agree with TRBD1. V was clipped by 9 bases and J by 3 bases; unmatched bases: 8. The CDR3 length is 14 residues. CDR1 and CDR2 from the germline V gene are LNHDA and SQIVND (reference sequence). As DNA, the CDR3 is TGTGCCAGCCGCCAGACAGGGGGAGACTATGGCTACACCTTC. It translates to CASRQTGGDYGYTF.

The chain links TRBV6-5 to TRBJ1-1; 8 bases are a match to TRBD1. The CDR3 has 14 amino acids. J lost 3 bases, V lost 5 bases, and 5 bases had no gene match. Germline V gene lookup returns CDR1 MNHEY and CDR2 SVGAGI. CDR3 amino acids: CASSEGQGHTEAFF. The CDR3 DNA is TGTGCCAGCAGTGAAGGACAGGGCCACACTGAAGCTTTCTTT.

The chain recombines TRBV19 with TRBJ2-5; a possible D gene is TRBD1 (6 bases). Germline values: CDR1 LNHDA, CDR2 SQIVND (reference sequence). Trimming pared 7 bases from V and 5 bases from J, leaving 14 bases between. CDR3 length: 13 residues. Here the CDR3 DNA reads TGTGCCAGTACGCAGGGGCTATCCGAGACCCAGTACTTC. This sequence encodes CASTQGLSETQYF.

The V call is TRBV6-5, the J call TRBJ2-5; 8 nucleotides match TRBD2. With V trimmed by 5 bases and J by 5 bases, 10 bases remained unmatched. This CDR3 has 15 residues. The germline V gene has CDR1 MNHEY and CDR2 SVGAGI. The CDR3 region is CASSNRLASWETQYF. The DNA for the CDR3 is TGTGCCAGCAGTAACCGACTAGCGAGTTGGGAGACCCAGTACTTC.

The CDR3 spells CASSLGRAAYEQYF. CDR3 coding DNA: TGTGCCAGCAGCTTAGGCAGGGCCGCCTACGAGCAGTACTTC. The V call is TRBV11-2, the J call TRBJ2-7, with D possibly TRBD1 on 5 matching bases. The CDR3 spans 14 residues. Germline values: CDR1 SGHAT, CDR2 FQNNGV. The V end was cut by 1 base, the J end by 2 bases, with 9 bases between.

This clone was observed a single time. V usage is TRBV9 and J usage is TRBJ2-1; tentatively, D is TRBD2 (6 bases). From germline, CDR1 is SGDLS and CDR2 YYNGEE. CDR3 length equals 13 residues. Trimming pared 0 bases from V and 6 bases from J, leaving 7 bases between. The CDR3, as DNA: TGTGCCAGCAGCGTAGGGACTATCAATGAGCAGTTCTTC. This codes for CASSVGTINEQFF.

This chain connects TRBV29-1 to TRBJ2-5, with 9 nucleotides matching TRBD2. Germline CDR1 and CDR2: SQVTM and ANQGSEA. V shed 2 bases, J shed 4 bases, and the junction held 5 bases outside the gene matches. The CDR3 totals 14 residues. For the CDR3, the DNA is TGCAGCGTTGAAAGGACTAGCGTAGGAGAGACCCAGTACTTC. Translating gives CSVERTSVGETQYF.

CDR3 amino acids: CASSMIVSGGTEAFF. The CDR3 DNA reads as TGTGCCAGTAGTATGATAGTCTCCGGGGGCACTGAAGCTTTCTTT. V gene TRBV19 combines with J gene TRBJ1-1; a weak D match, TRBD1 (5 bases). Germline V gene sequence: CDR1 LNHDA, CDR2 SQIVND (reference sequence). CDR3 size: 15 residues. With 3 bases removed from V and 4 bases from J, the gap between germline ends came to 15 bases.

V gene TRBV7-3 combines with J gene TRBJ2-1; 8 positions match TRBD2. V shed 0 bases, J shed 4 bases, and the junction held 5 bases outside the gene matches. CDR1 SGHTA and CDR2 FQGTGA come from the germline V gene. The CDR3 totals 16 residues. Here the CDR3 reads CASSLTSGGRYNEQFF. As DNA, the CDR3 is TGTGCCAGCAGCTTAACTTCGGGGGGGAGATACAATGAGCAGTTCTTC.

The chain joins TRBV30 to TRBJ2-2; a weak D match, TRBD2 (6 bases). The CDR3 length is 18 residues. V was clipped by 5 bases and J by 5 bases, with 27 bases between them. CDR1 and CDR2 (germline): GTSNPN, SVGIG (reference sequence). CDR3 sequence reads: CAWAALEGLYQRTGELFF. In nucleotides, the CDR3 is TGTGCCTGGGCTGCTTTGGAGGGCCTATATCAGCGAACCGGGGAGCTGTTTTTT.

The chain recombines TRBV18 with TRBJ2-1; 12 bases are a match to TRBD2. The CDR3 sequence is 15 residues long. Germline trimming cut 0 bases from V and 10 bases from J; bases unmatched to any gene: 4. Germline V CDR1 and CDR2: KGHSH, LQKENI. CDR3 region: CASSPPGLAGGEQFF. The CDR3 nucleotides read TGTGCCAGCTCACCACCGGGACTAGCGGGCGGCGAGCAGTTCTTC.

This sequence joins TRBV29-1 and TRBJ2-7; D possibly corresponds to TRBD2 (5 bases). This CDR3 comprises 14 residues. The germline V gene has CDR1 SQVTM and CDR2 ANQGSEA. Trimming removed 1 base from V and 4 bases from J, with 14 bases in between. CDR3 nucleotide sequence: TGCAGCGTTGAAGGTGAGGGCCATCCGTACGAGCAGTACTTC. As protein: CSVEGEGHPYEQYF.

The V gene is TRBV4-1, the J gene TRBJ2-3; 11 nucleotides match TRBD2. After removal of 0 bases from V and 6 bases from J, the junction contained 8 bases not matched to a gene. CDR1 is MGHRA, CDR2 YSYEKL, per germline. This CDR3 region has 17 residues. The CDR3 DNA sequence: TGCGCCAGCAGCCAAGACAGGACTAGCGGGTACTGGGATACGCAGTATTTT. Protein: CASSQDRTSGYWDTQYF.

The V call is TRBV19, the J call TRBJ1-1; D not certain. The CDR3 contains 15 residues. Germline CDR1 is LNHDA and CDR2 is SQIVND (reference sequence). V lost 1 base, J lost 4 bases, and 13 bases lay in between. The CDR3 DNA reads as TGTGCCAGTAGTATAGGAGACACATTGAGCACTGAAGCTTTCTTT. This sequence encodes CASSIGDTLSTEAFF.

The CDR3 reads CASSLSVGGNYGYTF. CDR3 DNA: TGTGCCAGCAGTTTATCAGTTGGGGGCAACTATGGCTACACCTTC. The chain is built from TRBV27 and TRBJ1-2; the D gene is possibly TRBD1 (6 bases). Trimming removed 0 bases at V and 2 bases at J, with 10 bases between. Germline V gene data show CDR1 as MNHEY and CDR2 as SMNVEV (reference sequence). This CDR3 is 15 amino acids long.

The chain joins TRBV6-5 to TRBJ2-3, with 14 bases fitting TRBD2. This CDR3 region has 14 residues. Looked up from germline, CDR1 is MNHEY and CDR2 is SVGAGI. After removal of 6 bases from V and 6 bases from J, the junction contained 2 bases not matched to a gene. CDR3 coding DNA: TGTGCCAGCAGGACTAGCGGGGGGGACGATACGCAGTATTTT. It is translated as CASRTSGGDDTQYF.

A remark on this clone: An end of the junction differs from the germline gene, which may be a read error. This CDR3 reads CASSPLQDNSNQPQHF. DNA for the CDR3: TGTGCTAGCAGCCCTTTACAGGACAATAGCAATCAGCCCCAGCATTTT. This chain uses TRBV7-7 with TRBJ1-5; maybe TRBD1 (5 bases). CDR1 is SSHAT and CDR2 is FNYEAQ in the germline V gene (reference sequence). CDR3 size: 16 residues.

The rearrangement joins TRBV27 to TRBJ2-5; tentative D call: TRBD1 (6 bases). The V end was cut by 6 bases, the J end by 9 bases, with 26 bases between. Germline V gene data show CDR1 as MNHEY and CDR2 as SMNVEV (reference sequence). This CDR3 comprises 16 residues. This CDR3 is CASSSPDWWGLTAQYF. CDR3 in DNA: TGTGCCAGCAGCTCTCCCGATTGGTGGGGGCTCACGGCCCAGTACTTC.

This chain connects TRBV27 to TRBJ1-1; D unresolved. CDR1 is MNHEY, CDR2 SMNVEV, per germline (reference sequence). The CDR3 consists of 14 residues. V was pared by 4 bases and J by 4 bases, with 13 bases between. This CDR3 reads CASSSDFSITEAFF. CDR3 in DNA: TGTGCCAGCAGTTCGGACTTCTCGATCACTGAAGCTTTCTTT.

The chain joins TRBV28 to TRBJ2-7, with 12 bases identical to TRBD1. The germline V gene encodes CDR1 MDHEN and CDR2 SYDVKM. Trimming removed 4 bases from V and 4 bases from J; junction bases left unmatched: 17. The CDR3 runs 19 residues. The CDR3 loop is CASSSYQPGQGAILYEQYF. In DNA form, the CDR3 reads TGTGCCAGCAGTTCCTACCAGCCGGGACAGGGGGCCATACTATACGAGCAGTACTTC.

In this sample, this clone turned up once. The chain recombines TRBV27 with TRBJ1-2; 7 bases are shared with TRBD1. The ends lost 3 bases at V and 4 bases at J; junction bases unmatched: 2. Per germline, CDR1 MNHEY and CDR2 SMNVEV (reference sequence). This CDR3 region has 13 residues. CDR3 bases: TGTGCCAGCAGTTTCCCAGGGGGCTATGGCTACACCTTC. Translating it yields CASSFPGGYGYTF.

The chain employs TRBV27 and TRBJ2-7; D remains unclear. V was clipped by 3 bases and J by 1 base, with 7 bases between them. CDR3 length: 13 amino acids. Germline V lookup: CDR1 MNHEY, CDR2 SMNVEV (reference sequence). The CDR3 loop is CASSFSQSYEQYF. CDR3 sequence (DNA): TGTGCCAGCAGTTTTTCACAGTCCTACGAGCAGTACTTC.

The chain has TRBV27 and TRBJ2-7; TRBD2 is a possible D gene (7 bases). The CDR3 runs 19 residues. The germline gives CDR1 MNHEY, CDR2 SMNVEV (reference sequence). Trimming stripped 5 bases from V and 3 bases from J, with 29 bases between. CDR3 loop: CASSADRMSKASGYYEQYF. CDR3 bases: TGTGCCAGCAGTGCGGACAGAATGTCCAAGGCTAGCGGCTACTACGAGCAGTACTTC.

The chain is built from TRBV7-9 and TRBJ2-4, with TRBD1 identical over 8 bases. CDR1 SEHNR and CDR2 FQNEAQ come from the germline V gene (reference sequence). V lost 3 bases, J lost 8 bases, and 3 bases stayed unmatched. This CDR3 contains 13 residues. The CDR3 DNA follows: TGTGCCAGCAGCTTCCTACAGGGGGACATTCAGTACTTC. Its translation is CASSFLQGDIQYF.

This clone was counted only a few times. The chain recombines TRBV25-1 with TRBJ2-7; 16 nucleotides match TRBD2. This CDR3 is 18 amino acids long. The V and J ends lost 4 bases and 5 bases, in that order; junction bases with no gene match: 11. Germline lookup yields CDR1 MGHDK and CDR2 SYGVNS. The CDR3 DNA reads TGTGCCAGCAGTGGTTCCGGGACTAGCGGGGGGGGCCCCGACGAGCAGTACTTC. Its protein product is CASSGSGTSGGGPDEQYF.

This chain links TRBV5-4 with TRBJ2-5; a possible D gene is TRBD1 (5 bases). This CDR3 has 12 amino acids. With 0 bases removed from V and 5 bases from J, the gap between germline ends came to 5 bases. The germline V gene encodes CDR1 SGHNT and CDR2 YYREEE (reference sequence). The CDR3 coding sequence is TGTGCCAGCAGCTTGGACAGGGAGACCCAGTACTTC. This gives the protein CASSLDRETQYF.

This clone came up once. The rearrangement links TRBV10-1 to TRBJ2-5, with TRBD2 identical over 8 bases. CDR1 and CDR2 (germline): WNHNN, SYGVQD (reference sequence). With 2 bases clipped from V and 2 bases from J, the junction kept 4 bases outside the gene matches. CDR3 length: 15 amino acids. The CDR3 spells CASSEQGTRQETQYF. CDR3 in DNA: TGCGCCAGCAGTGAGCAGGGGACTAGACAAGAGACCCAGTACTTC.

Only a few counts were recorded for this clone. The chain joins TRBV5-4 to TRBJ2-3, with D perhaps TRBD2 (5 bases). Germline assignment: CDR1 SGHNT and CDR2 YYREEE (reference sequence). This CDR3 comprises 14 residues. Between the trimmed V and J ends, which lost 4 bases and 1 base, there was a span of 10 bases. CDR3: CASSRGPGTDTQYF. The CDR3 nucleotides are TGTGCCAGCAGCCGGGGTCCCGGCACAGATACGCAGTATTTT.

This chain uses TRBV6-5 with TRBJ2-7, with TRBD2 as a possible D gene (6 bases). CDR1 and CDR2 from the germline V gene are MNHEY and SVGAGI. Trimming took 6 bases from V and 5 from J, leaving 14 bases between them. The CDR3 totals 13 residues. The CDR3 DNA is TGTGCCAGCAGAACGTCGGGGGTCGACGAGCAGTACTTC. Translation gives CASRTSGVDEQYF.

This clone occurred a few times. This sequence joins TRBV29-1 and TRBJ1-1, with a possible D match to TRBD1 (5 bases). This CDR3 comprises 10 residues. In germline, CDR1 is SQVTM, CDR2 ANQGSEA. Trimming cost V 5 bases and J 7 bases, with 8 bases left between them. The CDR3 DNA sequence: TGCAGCGTTTGGGGCGTTGAAGCTTTCTTT. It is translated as CSVWGVEAFF.